This T cell receptor (beta chain) was captured by sequencing in a study of vaccination and CD4 T cells after COVID-19. Study in general: The study collected post-vaccine samples a median roughly 75 days after dose two, with a range of 14 to 241. Study-level findings and limits: Median about 90% of reactive clones detected in convalescent patients emerged only post-vaccination.

The CDR3 covers 13 residues. Trimming took 2 bases from V and 1 from J, leaving 5 bases between them. The germline CDR1 and CDR2 sequences are SEHNR and FQNEAQ (reference sequence). The Oncomine TCR Beta short-read assay was applied to DNA of cultured CD4+ T cells. TCRdb re-derived calls from the PCR reads in MiXCR, one entry per CDR3 protein. The sample contains roughly 4,200 distinct CDR3 sequences, about 71% of which appear only once. Treatment in this sample: approximately 9-day PBMC culture with coronavirus spike peptide pools or control peptides (ViraFEST assay). Notes on this clonotype: What it recognizes is unknown.

The specimen sequenced was CD4+ T cells from blood, cultured in vitro. The sequence came from a human donor who had recovered from COVID-19. This sequence joins TRBV7-9 and TRBJ1-1; no firm D call. As DNA, the CDR3 is TGTGCCAGCAGCTTACAGCCGAACACTGAAGCTTTCTTT. It yields the protein CASSLQPNTEAFF.